This is a list of T cell receptor beta chains from one sample in a study of spatial heterogeneity in lung cancer. TCRdb redid the calling of the 5' RACE reads with MiXCR, one entry per CDR3 protein. The repertoire has around 87,000 distinct CDR3 sequences, 12% of them found once; the top ten carry about 41%. The specimen comprised PBMCs, sampled at surgery. Receptor source: a male donor with early-stage non-small cell lung cancer. Each CDR3 is given with its conserved first and last residue. A D gene is named only where the DNA matches it firmly. Clone size is stated in some rows and not others, as once, few, many or a class when expanded.

D	V	size	J	DNA	CDR3
.	TRBV19	many	TRBJ1-2	TGTGCCAGTAGAACAACCCCAGGACAGCCGGGGGCCGGCTATGGCTACACCTTC	CASRTTPGQPGAGYGYTF
.	TRBV11-2	.	TRBJ2-1	TGTGCCAGCAGCTTAGACATGGTGGTGGAGCAGTTCTTC	CASSLDMVVEQFF
TRBD1	TRBV6-2/TRBV6-3	many	TRBJ1-1	TGTGCCAGCAGTACAGGGGGACCTAACACTGAAGCTTTCTTT	CASSTGGPNTEAFF
TRBD1	TRBV5-1	few	TRBJ2-6	TGCGCCAGCAGCTTGACTATGGGGACAGGGTATTTTGGGGCCAACGTCCTGACTTTC	CASSLTMGTGYFGANVLTF
.	TRBV7-9	.	TRBJ1-2	TGTGCCAGCAGCTTATACGGTGAATATGGCTACACCTTC	CASSLYGEYGYTF
TRBD2	TRBV14	.	TRBJ2-2	TGTGCCAGCAGCCAACAAGCGGGAACTAACACCGGGGAGCTGTTTTTT	CASSQQAGTNTGELFF
.	TRBV28	few	TRBJ2-7	TGTGCCAGCAGTCTGAGGGGACAAGGTTACGAGCAGTACTTC	CASSLRGQGYEQYF
TRBD1	TRBV10-3	.	TRBJ1-1	TGTGCCATCAGTGAGTCGTGGGGCGACAGGGGCGAAGCTTTCTTT	CAISESWGDRGEAFF
.	TRBV2	many	TRBJ1-5	TGTGCCAGCAGTGGCGGACAGCTCAATCAGCCCCAGCATTTT	CASSGGQLNQPQHF
.	TRBV6-5	few	TRBJ1-1	TGTGCCAGCAGTGGTCAGGGGAAGAACACTGAAGCTTTCTTT	CASSGQGKNTEAFF
TRBD1	TRBV7-9	.	TRBJ1-2	TGTGCCAGCAGCTTTGAGGGCAGGGGGCCGAGTTACTATGGCTACACCTTC	CASSFEGRGPSYYGYTF
.	TRBV23-1	many	TRBJ2-7	TGCGCCAGCAGGCCCCCCCTAACTAGGCACGAGCAGTACTTC	CASRPPLTRHEQYF
.	TRBV20-1	few	TRBJ2-1	TGCAGTGCTAGAAACCGACAGACCACTGGTGAGCAGTTCTTC	CSARNRQTTGEQFF
.	TRBV20-1	.	TRBJ2-3	TGCAGTGCTTTGGGCCCGGCTACACCCCCAGATACGCAGTATTTT	CSALGPATPPDTQYF
TRBD2	TRBV4-2	.	TRBJ2-1	TGTGCCAGCAGCCAAGCGTCTAGCGGGAATGAGCAGTTCTTC	CASSQASSGNEQFF
.	TRBV30	.	TRBJ1-6	TGTGCCTGGAGTGGGGAGTACAATTCACCCCTCCACTTT	CAWSGEYNSPLHF
TRBD2	TRBV3-1	once	TRBJ2-1	TGTGCCAGCAGCCAAGATCTGCTTACGGGGGGAAAGCAGTTCTTC	CASSQDLLTGGKQFF
.	TRBV10-3	few	TRBJ2-7	TGTGCCATCAGACCCGTTGGGTACGAGCAGTACTTC	CAIRPVGYEQYF
.	TRBV29-1	many	TRBJ2-2	TGCAGCGCCCCCGGCAGTGCGAACACCGGGGAGCTGTTTTTT	CSAPGSANTGELFF
TRBD2	TRBV12-3/TRBV12-4	.	TRBJ2-3	TGTGCCAGCAGCCCCCAAGGTCTAGCGGAAGATACGCAGTATTTT	CASSPQGLAEDTQYF
.	TRBV29-1	.	TRBJ2-3	TGCAGCGTGACCATTCCGGATAGCGGACTTACTAGCACAGATACGCAGTATTTT	CSVTIPDSGLTSTDTQYF
.	TRBV20-1	.	TRBJ2-7	TGCAGTGCCCGGACAACCTACGAGCAGTACTTC	CSARTTYEQYF
.	TRBV6-6	few	TRBJ1-5	TGTGCCAGCAGTCCCGCCGAACCTTATCTCTCCAATCAGCCCCAGCATTTT	CASSPAEPYLSNQPQHF
.	TRBV5-1	many	TRBJ1-5	TGCGCCAGCAGCCCGGTAGGGGGAAATAGCAATCAGCCCCAGCATTTT	CASSPVGGNSNQPQHF
TRBD1	TRBV28	few	TRBJ1-2	TGTGCCAGCAGAACGACAGGGACCTATGGCTACACCTTC	CASRTTGTYGYTF
TRBD2	TRBV7-2	few	TRBJ2-7	TGTGCCAGCAGCTGGGAGCGGGGCGAGCAGTACTTC	CASSWERGEQYF
TRBD2	TRBV4-3	.	TRBJ2-7	TGCGCCAGCAGCCAAGACCCAAGGACTAGCGGGAGTTACGAGCAGTACTTC	CASSQDPRTSGSYEQYF
TRBD2	TRBV4-3	many	TRBJ2-1	TGCGCCAGCAGCCCCGGACTAGCCTACAATGAGCAGTTCTTC	CASSPGLAYNEQFF
.	TRBV7-2	many	TRBJ2-1	TGTGCCAGCAGCGGGGCAGCAAACAATGAGCAGTTCTTC	CASSGAANNEQFF
TRBD2	TRBV7-2	.	TRBJ2-1	TGTGCCAGCAGCTTAATTCTCGGACTAGCGTCCTTTGAGCAGTTCTTC	CASSLILGLASFEQFF
TRBD1	TRBV27	.	TRBJ1-6	TGTGGGGGACAGTACGATAAGGGTTCACCCCTCCACTTT	CGGQYDKGSPLHF
TRBD1	TRBV29-1	many	TRBJ2-1	TGCAGCGTTGAAGGGACAGGGATCGCTGGGGAGCAGTTCTTC	CSVEGTGIAGEQFF
.	TRBV20-1	.	TRBJ2-5	TGCAGTGCCGCGCCCCCCTCTTGGGGGGAGACCCAGTACTTC	CSAAPPSWGETQYF
.	TRBV7-3	.	TRBJ2-3	TGTGCCAGCAGCTTATATGGGGATACGCAGTATTTT	CASSLYGDTQYF
TRBD1	TRBV7-8	.	TRBJ2-7	TGTGCCAGCAGCTTACGGGACAGGGTATCCTACGAGCAGTACTTC	CASSLRDRVSYEQYF
TRBD1	TRBV3-1	many	TRBJ1-5	TGTGCCAGCAGCCAGACAGGGGGCAATCAGCCCCAGCATTTT	CASSQTGGNQPQHF
TRBD2	TRBV20-1	few	TRBJ2-7	TGCAGTGCGGGGACGGGACTAGCGGGGTCCTACGAGCAGTACTTC	CSAGTGLAGSYEQYF
.	TRBV3-1	.	TRBJ2-5	TGTGCCAGCAGTCAGCGGACAAGCCAAGAGACCCAGTACTTC	CASSQRTSQETQYF
TRBD1	TRBV29-1	many	TRBJ1-5	TGCAGCGTCGGGGACAGAGGCAATCAGCCCCAGCATTTT	CSVGDRGNQPQHF
.	TRBV5-1	.	TRBJ2-3	TGCGCCAGCAGCGCGGACGGAAGTACTAGCACAGATACGCAGTATTTT	CASSADGSTSTDTQYF
TRBD2	TRBV6-6	few	TRBJ2-7	TGTGCCAGCAGACCCCTAGCGGGCCCTACCTCTGAGTACTTC	CASRPLAGPTSEYF
.	TRBV5-4	.	TRBJ2-7	TGTGCCAGCAGCGCGACTAGAGTGTCCTACGAGCAGTACTTC	CASSATRVSYEQYF
.	TRBV5-1	.	TRBJ1-6	TGCGCCAGCAGCCCTGGTAACAATAATTCACCCCTCCACTTT	CASSPGNNNSPLHF
TRBD1	TRBV18	once	TRBJ1-5	TGTGCCAGCTCATCCGGACAGGGGGCTCAGCCCCAGCATTTT	CASSSGQGAQPQHF
TRBD1	TRBV20-1	few	TRBJ2-3	TGCAGTGCTACCGGGACAGGGGCCGACACAGATACGCAGTATTTT	CSATGTGADTDTQYF
TRBD1	TRBV5-8	.	TRBJ1-4	TGTGCCAGCAGCTTGGGAAGGGGGCTAGCATCGTTGTATTTT	CASSLGRGLASLYF
.	TRBV6-1	.	TRBJ2-6	TGTGCCAGCAGAGTCGCCCCCGGGGCCAACGTCCTGACTTTC	CASRVAPGANVLTF
.	TRBV4-3	.	TRBJ1-1	TGCGCCAGCAGCAGGACAGAAGCCACTGAAGCTTTCTTT	CASSRTEATEAFF